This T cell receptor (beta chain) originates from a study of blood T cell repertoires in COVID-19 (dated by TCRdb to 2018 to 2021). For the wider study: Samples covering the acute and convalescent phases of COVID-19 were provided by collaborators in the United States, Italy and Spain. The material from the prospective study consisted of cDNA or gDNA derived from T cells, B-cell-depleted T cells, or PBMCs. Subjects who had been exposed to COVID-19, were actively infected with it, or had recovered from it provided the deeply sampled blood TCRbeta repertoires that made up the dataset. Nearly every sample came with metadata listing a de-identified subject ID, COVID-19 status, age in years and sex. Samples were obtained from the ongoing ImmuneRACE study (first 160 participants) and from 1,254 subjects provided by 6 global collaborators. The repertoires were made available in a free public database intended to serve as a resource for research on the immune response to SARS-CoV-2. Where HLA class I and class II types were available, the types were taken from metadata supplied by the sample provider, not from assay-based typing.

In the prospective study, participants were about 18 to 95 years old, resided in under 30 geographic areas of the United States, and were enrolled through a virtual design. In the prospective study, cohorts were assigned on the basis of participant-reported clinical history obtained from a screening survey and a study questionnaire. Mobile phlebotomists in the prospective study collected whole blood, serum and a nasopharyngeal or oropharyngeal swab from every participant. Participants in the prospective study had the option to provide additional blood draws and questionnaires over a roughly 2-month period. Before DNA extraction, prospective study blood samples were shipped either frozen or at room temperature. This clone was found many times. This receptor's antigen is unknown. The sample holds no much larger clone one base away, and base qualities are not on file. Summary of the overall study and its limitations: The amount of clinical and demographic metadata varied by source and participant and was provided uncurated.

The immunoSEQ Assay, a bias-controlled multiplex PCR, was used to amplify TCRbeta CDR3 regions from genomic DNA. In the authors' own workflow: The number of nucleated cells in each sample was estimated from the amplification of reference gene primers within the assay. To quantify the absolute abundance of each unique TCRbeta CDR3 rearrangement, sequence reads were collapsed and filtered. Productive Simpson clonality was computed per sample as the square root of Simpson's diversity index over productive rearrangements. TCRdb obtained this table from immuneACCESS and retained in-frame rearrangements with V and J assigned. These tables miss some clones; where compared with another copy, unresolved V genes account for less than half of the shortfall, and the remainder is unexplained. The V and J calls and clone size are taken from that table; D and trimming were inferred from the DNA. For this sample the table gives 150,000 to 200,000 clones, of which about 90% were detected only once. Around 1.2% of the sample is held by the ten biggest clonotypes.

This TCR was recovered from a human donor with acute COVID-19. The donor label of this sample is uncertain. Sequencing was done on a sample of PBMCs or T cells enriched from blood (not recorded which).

In nucleotide form, the sequence is TGTGCCAGCAGCCGTTTTGACAGGGGCGAGCAGTACTTC. This yields the protein CASSRFDRGEQYF. This chain is built from TRBV14 and TRBJ2-7, and TRBD1 aligns with 8 junction nucleotides. V and J are trimmed by 4 bases and 6 bases, and the gene matches miss 5 bases of the junction. The germline V gene yields SGHDN for CDR1 and FVKESK for CDR2. There are 13 amino acids in the CDR3, from cysteine to phenylalanine inclusive. Only the CDR3 region is kept as DNA, spanning 39 bases read in frame from base 1. Where the CDR3 stops, the reference TRBV14 and TRBJ2-7 genes take over; the full variable domain is EAGVTQFPSHSVIEKGQTVTLRCDPISGHDNLYWYRRVMGKEIKFLLHFVKESKQDESGMPNNRFLAERTGGTYSTLKVQPAELEDSGVYFCASSRFDRGEQYFGPGTRLTVT.